This is a list of T cell receptor beta chains from one sample in a study of blood T cells in healthy people across ages. From the 5' RACE reads, TCRdb called clonotypes with MiXCR, one entry per CDR3 protein. The sample lists 600,000 to 850,000 distinct CDR3 sequences, approximately 25% occurring once. A further study also used this sample, focusing on T cells of mothers and their children.

Sequencing used blood. The receptors derive from a boy between 10 and 17 years old in good health. Both conserved end residues are part of each CDR3.

>TRBV27|TRBJ1-4
CASSVEFEKLFF
>TRBV19|TRBJ1-3
CASTDRRDGNTIYF
>TRBV29-1|TRBJ1-6
CSVDLGNNSPLHF
>TRBV11-2|TRBJ2-1
CASSSVWSSYNEQFF
>TRBV28|TRBJ2-1
CASSLLADRDDNEQFF
>TRBV28|TRBJ2-5
CASSFRGWYQETQYF
>TRBV6-5|TRBJ2-1
CASSYRPDSWDEQFF
>TRBV5-1|TRBJ2-5
CASSLSGAFQETQYF
>TRBV7-2|TRBJ2-4
CASSLGGGQYF
>TRBV20-1|TRBJ1-1
CSARDPGGNTEAFF
>TRBV20-1|TRBJ2-4
CSARRDDRLIQYF
>TRBV19|TRBJ2-1
CASSSLQGGEQFF
>TRBV20-1|TRBJ2-7
CSAGLLAENYGQYF
>TRBV5-1|TRBJ2-5
CASSLRTSEQETQYF
>TRBV6-5|TRBJ2-7
CASSWDPGQGFYEQYF